These T cell receptor beta chains were read from a single sample in a study of T cell repertoires in cytomegalovirus infection. TCRdb processed the reads anew with MiXCR; each CDR3 protein has one entry. The sample has about a million distinct CDR3 sequences; about a third are singletons. Their antigens remain unidentified. This sample comprised cultured CD8+ T cells from PBMCs, obtained from culture after CMV antigen stimulation. Receptors originate from a human donor in good health (CMV status not recorded). Some clones in this sample may be carry-over from other donors' samples. The CDR3 runs from the conserved cysteine through the conserved F or W. D genes are given only for firm matches. Clone size, where shown, is once, few, many, or a class for clones that have expanded.

>.|TRBV7-9|TRBJ1-2|few
CASSSSGWNNYGYTF
TGTGCCAGCAGCTCCTCGGGATGGAATAACTATGGCTACACCTTC
>.|TRBV12-3/TRBV12-4|TRBJ2-3|.
CASSNSGVTDTQYF
TGTGCCAGCTCAAATTCGGGGGTCACAGATACGCAGTATTTT
>TRBD2|TRBV11-2|TRBJ2-1|.
CASSRWTSGGTYNEQFF
TGTGCCAGCAGCCGGTGGACTAGCGGGGGGACTTACAATGAGCAGTTCTTC
>.|TRBV6-2/TRBV6-3|TRBJ1-1|many
CASSPSDRMNTEAFF
TGTGCCAGCTCCCCCTCCGACAGGATGAACACTGAAGCTTTCTTT
>.|TRBV28|TRBJ2-1|.
CASSFDARDEQFF
TGTGCCAGCAGTTTCGACGCGAGGGATGAGCAGTTCTTC
>.|TRBV7-6|TRBJ2-5|many
CASSSRTSQETQYF
TGTGCCAGCAGCTCAAGGACGTCCCAAGAGACCCAGTACTTC
>.|TRBV27|TRBJ2-5|many
CASSLVVTETQYF
TGTGCCAGCAGTTTAGTGGTAACAGAGACCCAGTACTTC
>TRBD2|TRBV7-9|TRBJ2-3|.
CASSHPPRASGGGDMQYF
TGTGCCAGCAGCCACCCTCCCCGCGCTAGCGGGGGGGGAGATATGCAGTATTTT
>TRBD1|TRBV19|TRBJ2-3|.
CASSIRDRGMDTQYF
TGTGCCAGTAGTATCAGGGACAGAGGTATGGATACGCAGTATTTT
>TRBD1|TRBV12-5|TRBJ2-3|.
CASGPDRVSTDTQYF
TGTGCTAGTGGACCTGACAGGGTGAGCACAGATACGCAGTATTTT
>.|TRBV19|TRBJ2-7|few
CASNPSSGNVYEQYF
TGTGCCAGTAATCCCTCATCGGGGAATGTCTACGAGCAGTACTTC
>.|TRBV19|TRBJ2-2|few
CATSGIVNTGELFF
TGTGCCACTTCGGGAATCGTTAACACCGGGGAGCTGTTTTTT
>.|TRBV25-1|TRBJ1-2|few
CASSYRYGYTF
TGTGCCAGCAGTTATCGGTATGGCTACACCTTC
>TRBD1|TRBV6-6|TRBJ2-6|few
CASSYPDRGSGANVLTF
TGTGCCAGCAGTTACCCAGACAGGGGGTCCGGGGCCAACGTCCTGACTTTC
>.|TRBV12-5|TRBJ2-7|few
CASGPLREQYF
TGTGCTAGTGGACCCCTCCGCGAGCAGTACTTC
>.|TRBV7-8|TRBJ2-3|many
CASSPLGDTQYF
TGTGCCAGCAGCCCCCTGGGAGATACGCAGTATTTT
>TRBD1|TRBV27|TRBJ1-1|.
CASSLSLTGGFTEAFF
TGTGCCAGCAGTTTATCGTTGACAGGGGGTTTCACTGAAGCTTTCTTT
>TRBD1|TRBV7-2|TRBJ1-2|.
CASSLALGTGDGYTF
TGTGCCAGCAGCTTAGCCTTGGGGACAGGGGATGGCTACACCTTC
>.|TRBV4-1|TRBJ1-3|.
CASSQRAGISGNTIYF
TGCGCCAGCAGCCAGAGGGCAGGGATCTCTGGAAACACCATATATTTT
>.|TRBV12-3/TRBV12-4|TRBJ2-7|few
CASNLGGSASYEQYF
TGTGCCAGCAATTTGGGAGGTTCGGCTTCCTACGAGCAGTACTTC
>.|TRBV19|TRBJ1-1|.
CASTNGNTEAFF
TGTGCCAGTACTAACGGTAACACTGAAGCTTTCTTT
>TRBD1|TRBV7-9|TRBJ1-1|.
CASSPWTGLNTEAFF
TGTGCCAGCAGCCCCTGGACAGGGCTGAACACTGAAGCTTTCTTT
>TRBD2|TRBV6-5|TRBJ2-1|once
CASSWIATASGASSYNEQFF
TGTGCCAGCAGTTGGATCGCTACGGCTAGCGGGGCAAGCTCCTACAATGAGCAGTTCTTC
>TRBD2|TRBV7-8|TRBJ2-5|few
CASSIRRAGTSSETQYF
TGTGCCAGCAGCATACGACGAGCCGGGACTAGTAGTGAGACCCAGTACTTC
>TRBD1|TRBV27|TRBJ1-6|.
CDSSLTGGTSPLHF
TGTGACAGCAGCCTTACAGGGGGCACTTCACCCCTCCACTTT
>TRBD1|TRBV12-5|TRBJ1-1|.
CASGLHPGGNTEAFF
TGTGCTAGTGGTCTCCATCCAGGGGGGAACACTGAAGCTTTCTTT
>TRBD2|TRBV7-3|TRBJ2-5|many
CASSKTGRRGGFQETQYF
TGTGCCAGCAGCAAAACCGGGAGGCGGGGGGGTTTTCAAGAGACCCAGTACTTC
>.|TRBV2|TRBJ2-2|.
CASRQSSFMWGLHNSTGELFF
TGTGCCAGCAGACAGTCAAGTTTCATGTGGGGACTCCATAACAGCACCGGGGAGCTGTTTTTT
>.|TRBV19|TRBJ1-2|.
CASSSRTADGYTF
TGTGCCAGTAGTTCCCGGACGGCTGATGGCTACACCTTC
>TRBD1|TRBV19|TRBJ1-5|few
CASSIPGQGFQPQHF
TGTGCCAGTAGTATTCCGGGACAGGGGTTTCAGCCCCAGCATTTT
>.|TRBV5-1|TRBJ2-3|.
CASSLADRSLFTDTQYF
TGCGCCAGCAGCTTGGCGGACCGTAGCCTTTTCACAGATACGCAGTATTTT
>TRBD1|TRBV7-4|TRBJ1-3|.
CASRLTGDTIYF
TGTGCCAGCAGGCTTACAGGGGACACCATATATTTT
>.|TRBV7-2|TRBJ1-1|many
CASSGTWGEQNTEAFF
TGTGCCAGCAGCGGGACCTGGGGGGAACAGAACACTGAAGCTTTCTTT
>.|TRBV29-1|TRBJ2-3|.
CSVDRGGNTDTQYF
TGCAGCGTTGACCGGGGCGGTAACACAGATACGCAGTATTTT
>TRBD1|TRBV29-1|TRBJ1-2|.
CSVTHRGDYGYTF
TGCAGCGTTACACACAGGGGAGACTATGGCTACACCTTC